This TCR beta chain was captured in a study of blood T cells in healthy people across ages. General observations from the study: Long-lived and aged donors differed, with more naive CD4+ cells and higher diversity in the long-lived.

The authors ran a second PCR of 7 to 11 cycles using a sample-barcoded 5' primer and a J-beta primer mix. TCRdb fed the 5' RACE reads into MiXCR, producing one record per CDR3 protein. In the table there are 550,000 to 800,000 distinct CDR3 sequences, approximately 30% of which are singletons. Trimming cost V 0 bases and J 1 base, with 8 bases left between them. This CDR3 is built from 14 residues. CDR1 SGHKS and CDR2 YYEKEE come from the germline V gene (reference sequence). This clonotype was detected many times. Its antigen is undetermined. This chain connects TRBV5-5 to TRBJ2-7; D remains unclear. This sequence originates from a woman older than 75 in good health. Sequenced: blood. CDR3 protein: CASSLERRSYEQYF. CDR3 DNA: TGTGCCAGCAGCTTGGAAAGGCGTTCCTACGAGCAGTACTTC.